The 4 T cell receptor beta chains given below trace back to one sample, sequenced in a study of CD8+ T cells in alopecia areata. Treatment noted: oral pan-JAK inhibitor, 5-10 mg twice daily. cDNA prepared by RNA extraction and subsequent reverse transcription served as the template for sequencing. Assay used: immunoSEQ multiplex PCR; TCRdb lists only in-frame clones, some missing. The table shows around 120,000 clones, with about 59% occurring only once. The specimen was CD4+ T cells sorted from blood, collected at week 4, from a patient treated with tofacitinib. These receptors were taken from a human donor with alopecia areata.

J is TRBJ1-1 and V is TRBV4-2, with TRBD1 as a possible D gene (6 bases). The CDR3 runs to 15 residues. CDR1 and CDR2 (germline): LGHNA, YNFKEQ. Trimming took 0 bases from V and 11 from J, leaving 19 bases between them. CDR3 loop: CASSQDLGGPWDAFF. CDR3 DNA: TGTGCCAGCAGCCAAGATCTGGGGGGGCCCTGGGATGCTTTCTTT.

V gene TRBV4-3 combines with J gene TRBJ2-5, with D unclear. This CDR3 has 13 amino acids. Germline-derived CDR1 and CDR2 are LGHNA and YSLEER. Trimming pared 0 bases from V and 5 bases from J, leaving 7 bases between. CDR3: CASSQEMSETQYF. As DNA, the CDR3 is TGCGCCAGCAGCCAAGAAATGAGCGAGACCCAGTACTTC.

The chain is built from TRBV15 and TRBJ1-1; D is uncertain. Germline V gene lookup returns CDR1 LNHNV and CDR2 YYDKDF (reference sequence). V lost 6 bases and J lost 1, with 15 bases in between. The CDR3 extends over 15 amino acids. The CDR3 nucleotides are TGTGCCACCAGTGTTTTTTACCGCGGGAACACTGAAGCTTTCTTT. It specifies CATSVFYRGNTEAFF. The full variable domain, completed using reference TRBV15 and TRBJ1-1, is DAMVIQNPRYQVTQFGKPVTLSCSQTLNHNVMYWYQQKSSQAPKLLFHYYDKDFNNEADTPDNFQSRRPNTSFCFLDIRSPGLGDTAMYLCATSVFYRGNTEAFFGQGTRLTVV.

CDR3 in amino acids: CASSLSSPGETQYF. In nucleotides, the CDR3 is TGTGCCAGCAGTTTATCTTCCCCTGGGGAGACCCAGTACTTC. The rearrangement uses TRBV28 and TRBJ2-5, with D hard to call. Germline values: CDR1 MDHEN, CDR2 SYDVKM. The V end was cut by 1 base, the J end by 5 bases, with 11 bases between. CDR3 length equals 14 residues.